This is a list of T cell receptor beta chains from one sample in a study of shared clonotypes between healthy human individuals. Sequencing used immunoSEQ multiplex PCR; TCRdb keeps in-frame clones, though not all of them. The sample includes around 2.1 million clones, about 94% of them seen just once. The sequencing sample was made of naive CD4+ T cells sorted from blood. The receptors shown here come from a man younger than 35 in good health. Both conserved end residues are trimmed from each CDR3. D genes are given only for firm matches.

ASSLPLAGGPSYNEQF | TRBV7-2 | TRBD2 | 16
ASSPTGTGRVEQY | TRBV18 | TRBD1 | 13
ASSGAWQATNEKLF | TRBV19 | - | 14
ASSRINVAGQKNNEQF | TRBV5-6 | TRBD2 | 16
ASSQESAQPQH | TRBV4-3 | - | 11
ASRSEGRWETQY | TRBV6-5 | - | 12
ASSSRRPSDSGEQY | TRBV19 | - | 14
ASSLLVVRDTQY | TRBV7-9 | - | 12
ASSSTNSISNQPQH | TRBV6-5 | - | 14
ASSVGPLSSGELF | TRBV9 | - | 13
ASSIRDYKETQY | TRBV9 | TRBD2 | 12
ASSSRPRFSQY | TRBV7-2 | - | 11
ASSPLTGPQETQY | TRBV5-1 | TRBD1 | 13
ASSLQRNTEAF | TRBV11-1 | - | 11
AWSAGARADTQY | TRBV30 | - | 12
ASSYGGASNQPQH | TRBV6-6 | - | 13
ASSFGGKTQH | TRBV28 | - | 10
ASSLSGGGDNQPQH | TRBV27 | TRBD1 | 14
ASSMGLAGVGGTDTQY | TRBV19 | TRBD2 | 16
ASSVESGGPLGDTIY | TRBV9 | - | 15
ASSLDSGNTIY | TRBV7-6 | - | 11
ASSRPGQGPYEQY | TRBV19 | TRBD1 | 13